This TCR beta chain was sequenced for a study of T cells in Graves' hyperthyroidism and ophthalmopathy. General study results and limits: The majority of expanded thyroid clonotypes above 0.001 also appeared in blood.

The CDR3 regions of TCR beta were amplified from RNA transcripts. The HTBI primer set served for first-round RT-PCR of the TCR CDR3. Each CDR3 protein is one row after TCRdb ran MiXCR on the multiplex PCR reads. The sample has some 800,000 distinct CDR3 sequences, 35% to 45% seen once. Deletions cut 7 bases from V and 0 bases from J, with 9 bases between. The CDR3 extends over 14 amino acids. Worth noting for this clonotype: Its target is unknown.

With a duration under 2 months, the hyperthyroidism was newly diagnosed in patients aged 18 to 65. Diagnostic assessment was based on clinical symptoms, serum thyroxine and TRAb, thyroid ultrasound and orbital computed tomography. What was sequenced was blood. The gene calls are TRBV12-3 or TRBV12-4 and TRBJ2-2; D is perhaps TRBD2 (5 bases). This sequence was found in a man younger than 35 with Graves' hyperthyroidism. The DNA for the CDR3 is TGTGCCAGCATCGGGGATTCGAACACCGGGGAGCTGTTTTTT. Protein product: CASIGDSNTGELFF.